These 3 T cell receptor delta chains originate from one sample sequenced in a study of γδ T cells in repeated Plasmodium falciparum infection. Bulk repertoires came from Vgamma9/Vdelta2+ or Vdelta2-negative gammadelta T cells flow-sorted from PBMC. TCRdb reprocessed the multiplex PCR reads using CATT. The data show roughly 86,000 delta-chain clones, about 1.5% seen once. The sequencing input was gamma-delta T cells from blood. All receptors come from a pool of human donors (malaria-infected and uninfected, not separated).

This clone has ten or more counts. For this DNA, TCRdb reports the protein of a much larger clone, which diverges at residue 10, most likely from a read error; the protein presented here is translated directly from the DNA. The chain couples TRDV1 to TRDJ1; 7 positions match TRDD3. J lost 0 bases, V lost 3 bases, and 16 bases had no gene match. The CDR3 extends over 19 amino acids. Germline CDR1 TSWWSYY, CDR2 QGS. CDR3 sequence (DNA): TGTGCTCTTGGGGACCTGTCATCCTCTGTGGGATACTACACCGATAAACTCATCTTT. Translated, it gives CALGDLSSSVGYYTDKLIF.

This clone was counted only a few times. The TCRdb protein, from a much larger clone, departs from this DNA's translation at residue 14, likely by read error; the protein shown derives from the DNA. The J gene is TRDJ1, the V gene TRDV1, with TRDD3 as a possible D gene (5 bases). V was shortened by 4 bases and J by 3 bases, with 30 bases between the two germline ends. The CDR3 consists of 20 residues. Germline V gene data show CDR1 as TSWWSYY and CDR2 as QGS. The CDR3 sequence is CALGVLFRHPRGPGADKLIF. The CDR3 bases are TGTGCTCTTGGGGTATTATTCCGTCACCCCAGGGGTCCGGGGGCCGATAAACTCATCTTT.

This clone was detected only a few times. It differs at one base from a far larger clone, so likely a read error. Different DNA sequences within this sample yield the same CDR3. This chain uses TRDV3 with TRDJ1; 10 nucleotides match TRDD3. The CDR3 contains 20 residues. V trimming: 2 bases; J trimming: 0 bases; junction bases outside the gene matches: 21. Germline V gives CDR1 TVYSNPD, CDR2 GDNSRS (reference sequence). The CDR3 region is CAFARFPTIGGYLYTDKLIF. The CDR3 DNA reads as TGTGCCTTTGCCCGGTTTCCCACCATTGGGGGATACCTGTACACCGATAAACTCATCTTT.